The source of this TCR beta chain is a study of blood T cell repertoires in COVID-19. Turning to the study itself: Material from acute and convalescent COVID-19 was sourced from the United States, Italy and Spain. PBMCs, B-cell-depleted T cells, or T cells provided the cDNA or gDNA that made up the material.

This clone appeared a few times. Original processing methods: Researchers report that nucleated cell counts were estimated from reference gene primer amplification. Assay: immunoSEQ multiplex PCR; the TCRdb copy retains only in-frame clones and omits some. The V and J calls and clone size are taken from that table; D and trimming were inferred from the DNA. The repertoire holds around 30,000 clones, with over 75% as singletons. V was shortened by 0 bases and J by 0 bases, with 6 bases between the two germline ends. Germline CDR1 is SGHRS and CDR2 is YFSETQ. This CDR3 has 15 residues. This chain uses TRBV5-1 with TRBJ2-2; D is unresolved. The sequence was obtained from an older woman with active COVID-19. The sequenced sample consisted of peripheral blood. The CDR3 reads CASSLDPANTGELFF. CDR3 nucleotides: TGCGCCAGCAGCTTGGACCCGGCGAACACCGGGGAGCTGTTTTTT.